The text below deals with one T cell receptor (beta chain). This record belongs to a study of blood T cells in healthy people across ages. This CDR3 contains 12 residues. V gave up 5 bases and J gave up 13 bases, with 17 bases separating them. Germline V gene data show CDR1 as SGHTA and CDR2 as FQGNSA. Donors were systemically healthy Caucasian individuals from Russia aged about 6 to 90 years. The authors ran a second PCR of 7 to 11 cycles using a sample-barcoded 5' primer and a J-beta primer mix. TCRdb used MiXCR to reprocess the 5' RACE reads, holding one entry per CDR3 protein. Seen here are more than 1,400,000 distinct CDR3 sequences, around 42% observed once, and the top ten hold 7% to 9.5%.

This chain uses TRBV7-2 with TRBJ1-2; D possibly corresponds to TRBD1 (5 bases). This TCR was recovered from a woman aged 18 to 35 in good health. The sequenced sample consisted of blood. This CDR3 is CASSLLGTTSTF. CDR3 nucleotide sequence: TGTGCCAGCAGCCTCTTAGGGACTACATCCACCTTC.